The 22 T cell receptor beta chains below all came from one sample that was sequenced in a study of T cell responses to AZD1222 COVID-19 vaccine. Method: immunoSEQ multiplex PCR; TCRdb's copy keeps in-frame clones and lacks some. This table has fewer than 140,000 clones, 75% to 90% appearing once. The sample here was peripheral blood, taken on day 0 of AZD1222 vaccination. These receptors came from an adult in good health.

The gene calls are TRBV25-1 and TRBJ1-2; 7 bases align to TRBD1. Germline values: CDR1 MGHDK, CDR2 SYGVNS. This CDR3 is 15 amino acids long. The J segment lost 8 bases and the V segment lost 0 bases, leaving 9 bases of the junction unmatched. CDR3 residues: CASSEYRVTGYGYTF. CDR3 coding DNA: TGTGCCAGCAGTGAATATAGGGTGACAGGGTACGGCTACACCTTC.

The gene calls are TRBV5-8 and TRBJ2-3, with unresolved D. V dropped 1 base and J dropped 5 bases, with 11 bases sitting between them. Germline V gives CDR1 SGHTS, CDR2 YDEGEE. CDR3 length: 14 residues. The CDR3 spells CASSLPAAGDTQYF. CDR3 sequence (DNA): TGTGCCAGCAGCTTGCCGGCTGCAGGAGATACGCAGTATTTT.

This clone was observed once. The chain links TRBV9 to TRBJ2-7; 9 bases are shared with TRBD1. CDR1 is SGDLS and CDR2 is YYNGEE in the germline V gene. With V trimmed by 4 bases and J by 2 bases, 10 bases remained unmatched. CDR3 size: 16 residues. The CDR3 DNA reads as TGTGCCAGCAGCCTCACCCCGGGACAGGGCCCCTACGAGCAGTACTTC. Translation gives CASSLTPGQGPYEQYF.

This sequence joins TRBV5-6 and TRBJ1-6; D gene ambiguous. CDR3 size: 11 residues. Trimming took off 1 base at V and 15 bases at J, with 8 bases between the two ends. The germline CDR1 and CDR2 sequences are SGHDT and YYEEEE. CDR3 region: CASSLFADLHF. In nucleotides, the CDR3 is TGTGCCAGCAGCTTGTTTGCGGACCTCCACTTT.

This chain uses TRBV27 with TRBJ2-1; D not certain. V was shortened by 5 bases and J by 0 bases, with 11 bases between the two germline ends. This CDR3 region has 15 residues. Germline loops: CDR1 MNHEY, CDR2 SMNVEV (reference sequence). CDR3 loop: CASSVDWSSYNEQFF. CDR3 sequence (DNA): TGTGCCAGCAGTGTCGACTGGAGCTCCTACAATGAGCAGTTCTTC.

This chain uses TRBV19 with TRBJ2-2, with TRBD1 matching 7 bases. Looked up from germline, CDR1 is LNHDA and CDR2 is SQIVND (reference sequence). The CDR3 extends over 12 amino acids. V was clipped by 7 bases and J by 7 bases; unmatched bases: 3. For the CDR3, the DNA is TGTGCCAGTACCCGGGACAGCGGGGAGCTGTTTTTT. Translating gives CASTRDSGELFF. The full variable domain, its missing parts supplied by reference TRBV19 and TRBJ2-2, is DGGITQSPKYLFRKEGQNVTLSCEQNLNHDAMYWYRQDPGQGLRLIYYSQIVNDFQKGDIAEGYSVSREKKESFPLTVTSAQKNPTAFYLCASTRDSGELFFGEGSRLTVL.

The rearrangement uses TRBV6-6 and TRBJ2-5; D is unresolved. Trimming left V 8 bases short and J 6 bases short, with 10 bases between. The germline CDR1 and CDR2 sequences are MNHNY and SVGAGI (reference sequence). CDR3 size: 11 residues. Here the CDR3 reads CASSDRQTQYF. CDR3 DNA sequence: TGTGCCAGCTCCGATCGCCAGACCCAGTACTTC.

The CDR3 spells CASSLVGTSGSTDTQYF. CDR3 bases: TGTGCCAGCAGCTTAGTCGGTACTAGCGGGAGTACAGATACGCAGTATTTT. The chain recombines TRBV7-6 with TRBJ2-3, with 11 bases matching TRBD2. CDR1 is SGHVS and CDR2 is FNYEAQ in the germline V gene. The junction had 6 bases not matched to a gene; V was cut back by 1 base and J by 3 bases. The CDR3 consists of 17 residues.

The CDR3 DNA follows: TGTGCCACCAGTGATGCACGGGACTTCCACACTGAGCAGTTCTTC. It encodes CATSDARDFHTEQFF. The chain uses TRBV24-1 and TRBJ2-1; perhaps TRBD2 as D (6 bases). Germline V CDR1 and CDR2: KGHDR, SFDVKD. The CDR3 loop spans 15 amino acids. V was clipped by 3 bases and J by 9 bases, with 17 bases between them.

The chain recombines TRBV6-5 with TRBJ2-7, with D unclear. Trimming took off 4 bases at V and 7 bases at J, with 11 bases between the two ends. The CDR3 is made up of 12 amino acids. Germline CDR1 reads MNHEY; CDR2 reads SVGAGI. The CDR3 sequence: CASSSRLGEQYF. The DNA of the CDR3 is TGTGCCAGCAGTTCTAGACTGGGGGAGCAGTACTTC.

V gene TRBV6-2 or TRBV6-3 combines with J gene TRBJ2-7; 11 positions match TRBD2. The length of the CDR3 is 14 residues. V trimming: 3 bases; J trimming: 12 bases; junction bases outside the gene matches: 10. Germline-derived CDR1 and CDR2 are MNHEY and SVGEGT. CDR3 residues: CASSYRRTSGLSYF. Here the CDR3 DNA reads TGTGCCAGCAGTTATAGGAGGACTAGCGGGCTCTCGTACTTC.

V and J are TRBV2 and TRBJ2-1; tentatively, D is TRBD2 (5 bases). Germline V gene sequence: CDR1 SNHLY, CDR2 FYNNEI. The V end lost 3 bases, the J end lost 0 bases, and 12 bases lay between the germline ends. The CDR3 sequence is 16 residues long. Written as DNA, the CDR3 is TGTGCCAGCAGTGATGGCCCGGGATTCTCCTACAATGAGCAGTTCTTC. Translation gives CASSDGPGFSYNEQFF.

This clone was picked up a small number of times. The chain recombines TRBV3-1 (or the pseudogene TRBV3-2) with TRBJ1-4, with D possibly matching TRBD1 (6 bases). V was cut by 0 bases and J by 5 bases, with 13 bases left in between. This CDR3 spans 16 amino acids. Looked up from germline, CDR1 is LGHDT and CDR2 is YNNKEL (reference sequence). CDR3 in amino acids: CASSQDLARGNEKLFF. CDR3 bases: TGTGCCAGCAGCCAAGATCTTGCCAGGGGAAATGAAAAACTGTTTTTT.

The chain has TRBV5-4 and TRBJ2-1, with 8 bases fitting TRBD2. Looked up from germline, CDR1 is SGHNT and CDR2 is YYREEE (reference sequence). V gave up 1 base and J gave up 9 bases; unmatched junction bases: 0. This CDR3 spans 12 amino acids. The CDR3 coding sequence is TGTGCCAGCAGCTTGACTAGCGGTGAGCAGTTCTTC. Translated: CASSLTSGEQFF.

This chain joins TRBV7-2 and TRBJ2-5; the D call may be TRBD1 or TRBD2 (5 bases each). This CDR3 is 14 amino acids long. From germline, CDR1 is SGHTA and CDR2 FQGNSA. V was trimmed by 1 base and J by 5 bases, leaving 11 bases between them. CDR3 sequence (DNA): TGTGCCAGCAGCTTAGGGGCAGGGACGGAGACCCAGTACTTC. This sequence encodes CASSLGAGTETQYF.

The CDR3 loop reads CASRYPAGVNTEAFF. CDR3 nucleotides: TGTGCCAGTCGTTACCCCGCGGGGGTGAACACTGAAGCTTTCTTT. The chain couples TRBV19 to TRBJ1-1; D perhaps matches TRBD1 (5 bases). The CDR3 spans 15 residues. Between the trimmed V and J ends, which lost 8 bases and 0 bases, there was a span of 16 bases. Looked up from germline, CDR1 is LNHDA and CDR2 is SQIVND (reference sequence).

The chain combines TRBV2 with TRBJ2-7, with TRBD2 matching 9 bases. There are 13 residues in the CDR3. CDR1 is SNHLY, CDR2 FYNNEI, per germline. After removal of 6 bases from V and 3 bases from J, the junction contained 3 bases not matched to a gene. The CDR3, as DNA: TGTGCCAGCAGACCTAGCGGGATCTACGAGCAGTACTTC. Encoded protein: CASRPSGIYEQYF. The variable domain in full, with the rest retrieved from reference TRBV2 and TRBJ2-7, is EPEVTQTPSHQVTQMGQEVILRCVPISNHLYFYWYRQILGQKVEFLVSFYNNEISEKSEIFDDQFSVERPDGSNFTLKIRSTKLEDSAMYFCASRPSGIYEQYFGPGTRLTVT.

This clone was seen only a few times. This chain connects TRBV6-5 to TRBJ2-5, with D unresolved. The CDR3 contains 15 residues. Trimming took off 7 bases at V and 1 base at J, with 16 bases between the two ends. CDR1 MNHEY and CDR2 SVGAGI come from the germline V gene. CDR3 in amino acids: CASTEGVGPQETQYF. The CDR3 nucleotides read TGTGCCAGCACCGAAGGAGTTGGGCCCCAAGAGACCCAGTACTTC.

This clone has just one count. The CDR3 region is CASSPPNSATNEKLFF. The CDR3 coding sequence is TGTGCCAGTAGTCCACCAAACAGTGCAACTAATGAAAAACTGTTTTTT. The chain is built from TRBV19 and TRBJ1-4; D not certain. V lost 5 bases and J lost 0, with 13 bases in between. The CDR3 has 16 amino acids. The germline CDR1 and CDR2 sequences are LNHDA and SQIVND (reference sequence).

As regards this clone: Because the CDR3's place on the DNA is in doubt, the DNA is left out and the CDR3 is given as listed by TCRdb. The genes are TRBV27 and TRBJ1-5. Germline loops: CDR1 MNHEY, CDR2 SMNVEV (reference sequence). The CDR3 totals 15 residues, both ends included. CDR3 sequence: CASSSSGVGYQPQHF.

The chain joins TRBV29-1 to TRBJ1-2; TRBD1 might be the D (5 bases). The germline gives CDR1 SQVTM, CDR2 ANQGSEA. The CDR3 covers 12 residues. V lost 7 bases to trimming and J lost 3 bases, with 12 bases between them. The CDR3: CSAVGADYGYTF. The CDR3 DNA is TGCAGCGCAGTCGGGGCGGACTATGGCTACACCTTC.

The genes are TRBV6-1 and TRBJ2-3; 7 nucleotides agree with TRBD2. CDR3 size: 16 residues. In germline, CDR1 is MNHNS, CDR2 SASEGT. V lost 0 bases to trimming and J lost 1 base; unmatched junction nucleotides: 4. CDR3 region: CASSEARGSRTDTQYF. The CDR3 region has the DNA TGTGCCAGCAGTGAAGCGCGGGGGAGTCGCACAGATACGCAGTATTTT.